The source of this T cell receptor beta chain is a study of CD8 T cells in Susac syndrome. Roughly 0.45 to 1 ug RNA was reverse transcribed with random hexamers. TCRdb re-called the immunoSEQ multiplex PCR reads through MiXCR, storing one row per CDR3 protein. The table records roughly 180,000 distinct CDR3 sequences, just under 95% of them present only once. CDR3 length: 15 amino acids. Germline lookup yields CDR1 SGDLS and CDR2 YYNGEE. Trimming cost V 0 bases and J 5 bases, with 12 bases left between them. This clonotype was obtained from a human donor in good health. V is TRBV9 and J is TRBJ2-1; D ambiguous. Sample: CD4+ T cells from PBMCs. Here the CDR3 DNA reads TGTGCCAGCAGCGTAGGATATAGTTCCCACAATGAGCAGTTCTTC. Its translation: CASSVGYSSHNEQFF.